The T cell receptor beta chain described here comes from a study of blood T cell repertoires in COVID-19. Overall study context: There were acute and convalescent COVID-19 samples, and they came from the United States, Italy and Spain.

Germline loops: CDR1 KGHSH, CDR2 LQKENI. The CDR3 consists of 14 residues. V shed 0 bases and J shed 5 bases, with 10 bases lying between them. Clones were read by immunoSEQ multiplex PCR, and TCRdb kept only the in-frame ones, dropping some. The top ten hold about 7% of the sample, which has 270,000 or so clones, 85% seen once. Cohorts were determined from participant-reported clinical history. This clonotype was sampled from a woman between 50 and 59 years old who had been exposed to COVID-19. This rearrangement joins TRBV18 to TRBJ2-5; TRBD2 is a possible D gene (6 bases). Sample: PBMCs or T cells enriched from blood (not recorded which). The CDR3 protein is CASSPPEGPETQYF. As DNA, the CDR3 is TGTGCCAGCTCACCACCGGAGGGTCCCGAGACCCAGTACTTC. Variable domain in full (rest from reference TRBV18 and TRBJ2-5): NAGVMQNPRHLVRRRGQEARLRCSPMKGHSHVYWYRQLPEEGLKFMVYLQKENIIDESGMPKERFSAEFPKEGPSILRIQQVVRGDSAAYFCASSPPEGPETQYFGPGTRLLVL.